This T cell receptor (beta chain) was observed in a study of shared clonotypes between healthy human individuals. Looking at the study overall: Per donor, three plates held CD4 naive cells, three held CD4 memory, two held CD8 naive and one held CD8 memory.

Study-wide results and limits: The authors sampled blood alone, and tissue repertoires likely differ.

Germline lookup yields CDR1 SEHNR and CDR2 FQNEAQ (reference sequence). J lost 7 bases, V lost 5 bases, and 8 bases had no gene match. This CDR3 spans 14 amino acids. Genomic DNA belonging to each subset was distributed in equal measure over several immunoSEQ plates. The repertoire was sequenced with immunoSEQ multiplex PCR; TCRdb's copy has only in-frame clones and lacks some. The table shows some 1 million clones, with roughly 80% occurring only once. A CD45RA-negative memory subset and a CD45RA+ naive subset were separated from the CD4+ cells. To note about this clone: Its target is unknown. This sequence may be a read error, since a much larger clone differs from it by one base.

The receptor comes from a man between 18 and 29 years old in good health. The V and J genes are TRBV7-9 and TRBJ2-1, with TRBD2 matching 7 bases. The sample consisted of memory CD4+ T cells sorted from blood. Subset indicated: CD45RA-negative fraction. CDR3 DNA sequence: TGTGCCAGCAGCCAAGAGCGACTAGCTAATGAGCAGTTCTTC. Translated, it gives CASSQERLANEQFF.